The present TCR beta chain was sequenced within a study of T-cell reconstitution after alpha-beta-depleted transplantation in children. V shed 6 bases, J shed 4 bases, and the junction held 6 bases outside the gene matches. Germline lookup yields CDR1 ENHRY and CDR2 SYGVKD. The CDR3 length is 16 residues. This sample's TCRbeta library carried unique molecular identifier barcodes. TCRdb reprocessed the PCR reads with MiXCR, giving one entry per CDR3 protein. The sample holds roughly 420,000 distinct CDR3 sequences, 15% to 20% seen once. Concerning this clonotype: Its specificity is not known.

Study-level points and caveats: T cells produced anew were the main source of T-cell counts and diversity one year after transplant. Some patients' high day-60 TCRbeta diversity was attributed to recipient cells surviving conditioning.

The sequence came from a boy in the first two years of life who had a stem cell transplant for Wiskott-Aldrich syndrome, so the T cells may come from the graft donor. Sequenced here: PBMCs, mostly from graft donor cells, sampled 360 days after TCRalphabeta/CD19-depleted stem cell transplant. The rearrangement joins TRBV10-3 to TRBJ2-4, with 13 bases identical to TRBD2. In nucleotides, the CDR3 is TGTGCCATCAGCCCGGGACTAGCGGGGTCAAAAAACATTCAGTACTTC. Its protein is CAISPGLAGSKNIQYF.